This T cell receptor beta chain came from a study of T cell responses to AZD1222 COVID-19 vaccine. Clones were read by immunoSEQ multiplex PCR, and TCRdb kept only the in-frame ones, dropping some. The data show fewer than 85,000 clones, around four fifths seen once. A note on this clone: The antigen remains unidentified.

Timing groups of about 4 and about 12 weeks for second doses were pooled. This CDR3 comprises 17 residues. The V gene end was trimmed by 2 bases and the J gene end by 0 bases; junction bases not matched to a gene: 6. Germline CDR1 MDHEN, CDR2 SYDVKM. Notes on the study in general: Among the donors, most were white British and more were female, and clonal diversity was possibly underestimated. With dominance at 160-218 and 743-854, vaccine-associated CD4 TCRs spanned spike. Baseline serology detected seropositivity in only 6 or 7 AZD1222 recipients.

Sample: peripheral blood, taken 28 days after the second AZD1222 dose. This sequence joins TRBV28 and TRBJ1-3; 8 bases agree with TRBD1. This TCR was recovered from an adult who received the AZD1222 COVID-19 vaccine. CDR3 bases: TGTGCCAGCAGTTTACGTACAGGGGGGACCTCTGGAAACACCATATATTTT. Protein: CASSLRTGGTSGNTIYF.